Below are 15 T cell receptor beta chains sequenced from a single sample in a study of OX40 agonist ivuxolimab in advanced cancers. The repertoire was sequenced with immunoSEQ multiplex PCR; TCRdb's copy has only in-frame clones and lacks some. The sample lists about 63,000 clones, over 75% seen once, with about 1% in the top ten. Here the sequenced sample was CD4+ or CD8+ T cells sorted from blood, taken in a trial of the OX40 agonist ivuxolimab. Receptors were obtained from an adult with an advanced solid tumor such as melanoma, head and neck, liver or kidney cancer.

The chain carries TRBV30 and TRBJ1-1; 7 bases are a match to TRBD1. This CDR3 spans 13 amino acids. V shed 1 base and J 1 base; nucleotides not matched to a gene: 0. Germline CDR1 GTSNPN, CDR2 SVGIG (reference sequence). DNA for the CDR3: TGTGCCTGGAGTGGACAGGGGAACACTGAAGCTTTCTTT. Translated: CAWSGQGNTEAFF.

Concerning this clone itself: A junction boundary mismatches the germline segment, possibly from a read error. The chain is built from TRBV7-9 and TRBJ2-7; tentative D call: TRBD2 (6 bases). CDR1 is SEHNR and CDR2 is FQNEAQ in the germline V gene (reference sequence). The CDR3 contains 12 residues. The CDR3 sequence is CASSLVRDSADF. The CDR3 coding sequence is TGTGCCAGCAGCTTAGTCCGGGACTCCGCGGACTTC.

This clone came up a few times. The V gene is TRBV5-1, the J gene TRBJ2-3; unclear D gene. Germline CDR1 SGHRS, CDR2 YFSETQ. The CDR3 runs to 13 residues. Trimming stripped 0 bases from V and 2 bases from J, with 4 bases between. In nucleotides, the CDR3 is TGCGCCAGCAGCTTGGTGCCCACAGATACGCAGTATTTT. Translated: CASSLVPTDTQYF.

The CDR3 nucleotides read TGCGCCAGCAGCCAAGGGGGGACTCCCGGTGAAAAACTGTTTTTT. Translated, it gives CASSQGGTPGEKLFF. The chain has TRBV4-3 and TRBJ1-4; tentative D call: TRBD1 (5 bases). Trimming removed 1 base at V and 7 bases at J, with 13 bases between. CDR1 and CDR2 from the germline V gene are LGHNA and YSLEER. The CDR3 is 15 amino acids.

The V gene is TRBV5-6, the J gene TRBJ1-2, with D unresolved. With 0 bases removed from V and 3 bases from J, the gap between germline ends came to 12 bases. Germline values: CDR1 SGHDT, CDR2 YYEEEE. CDR3 length: 15 amino acids. CDR3 bases: TGTGCCAGCAGCTTGGAAGTGACGGACTACTATGGCTACACCTTC. Translated, it gives CASSLEVTDYYGYTF.

The chain carries TRBV25-1 and TRBJ1-6; tentatively, D is TRBD1 (6 bases). The CDR3 is 14 amino acids. Germline assignment: CDR1 MGHDK and CDR2 SYGVNS. Trimming shortened V by 5 bases and J by 9 bases, and 14 bases separated the two germline ends. The CDR3 nucleotides are TGTGCCAGCAGTCTTCGGACAGAGGTTTCACCCCTCCACTTT. Translated: CASSLRTEVSPLHF.

This chain uses TRBV5-1 with TRBJ2-5; TRBD1 matches at 7 bases. The length of the CDR3 is 13 residues. Losses at the gene ends were 4 bases for V and 3 bases for J; bases not matched to a gene: 3. CDR1 and CDR2 (germline): SGHRS, YFSETQ. CDR3 amino acids: CASSPGTEETQYF. CDR3 DNA: TGCGCCAGCAGCCCAGGGACAGAAGAGACCCAGTACTTC.

The chain joins TRBV30 to TRBJ1-5; the D is unclear. This CDR3 is built from 14 residues. V was cut by 3 bases and J by 4 bases, with 13 bases left in between. Per the germline V gene, CDR1 is GTSNPN and CDR2 is SVGIG (reference sequence). CDR3 residues: CAWRVPGPNQPQHF. For the CDR3, the DNA is TGTGCCTGGAGAGTGCCGGGCCCGAATCAGCCCCAGCATTTT.

The J gene is TRBJ1-1, the V gene TRBV14; D not certain. Trimming shortened V by 5 bases and J by 3 bases, and 19 bases separated the two germline ends. CDR3 length: 16 residues. The germline CDR1 and CDR2 sequences are SGHDN and FVKESK. The CDR3, as DNA: TGTGCCAGCAGCGAACTAGGGAGGACCCCTCACACTGAAGCTTTCTTT. Amino acids: CASSELGRTPHTEAFF. The full variable domain, rest sourced from reference TRBV14 and TRBJ1-1, is EAGVTQFPSHSVIEKGQTVTLRCDPISGHDNLYWYRRVMGKEIKFLLHFVKESKQDESGMPNNRFLAERTGGTYSTLKVQPAELEDSGVYFCASSELGRTPHTEAFFGQGTRLTVV.

The CDR3 bases are TGTGCCAGCAGCATTAGCGGGGGGGCCGTTGATACGCAGTATTTT. This sequence encodes CASSISGGAVDTQYF. The chain uses TRBV11-2 and TRBJ2-3; 11 positions match TRBD2. The J segment lost 6 bases and the V segment lost 5 bases, leaving 7 bases of the junction unmatched. Germline V gives CDR1 SGHAT, CDR2 FQNNGV. This CDR3 comprises 15 residues.

The J gene is TRBJ1-2, the V gene TRBV5-6; a weak D match, TRBD1 (5 bases). The V and J ends lost 0 bases and 8 bases respectively, with 11 bases between them. CDR1 is SGHDT, CDR2 YYEEEE, per germline. The CDR3 is made up of 13 amino acids. Written as DNA, the CDR3 is TGTGCCAGCAGCTTGGCGCAGGGAGAAGGCTACACCTTC. This codes for CASSLAQGEGYTF.

The chain has TRBV6-1 and TRBJ2-3; TRBD1 aligns across 7 bases. Germline assignment: CDR1 MNHNS and CDR2 SASEGT. This CDR3 has 15 amino acids. V lost 4 bases to trimming and J lost 2 bases; unmatched junction nucleotides: 6. Here the CDR3 DNA reads TGTGCCAGCAGTGCCGCCGGGACAGTCACAGATACGCAGTATTTT. Translation gives CASSAAGTVTDTQYF.

This sequence joins TRBV5-6 and TRBJ2-2; D might be TRBD2 (6 bases). The CDR3 runs to 14 residues. Per the germline V gene, CDR1 is SGHDT and CDR2 is YYEEEE. Trimming removed 3 bases at V and 5 bases at J, with 11 bases between. The CDR3 bases are TGTGCCAGCAGCTCGTTCGGAGGGACCGGGGAGCTGTTTTTT. Amino acids: CASSSFGGTGELFF.

The V call is TRBV18, the J call TRBJ2-2; TRBD1 matches 10 bases. The CDR3 has 17 residues. V was pared by 5 bases and J by 2 bases, with 8 bases of the junction left unmatched. Per the germline V gene, CDR1 is KGHSH and CDR2 is LQKENI. The chain's CDR3 is CASSSRGTGANTGELFF. The CDR3 DNA reads TGTGCCAGCTCATCACGGGGGACAGGGGCCAACACCGGGGAGCTGTTTTTT.

J is TRBJ2-5 and V is TRBV15; 7 nucleotides match TRBD2. The CDR3 spans 18 residues. J lost 4 bases, V lost 1 base, and 15 bases had no gene match. Looked up from germline, CDR1 is LNHNV and CDR2 is YYDKDF (reference sequence). The CDR3 is CATSRVRYQRGPGETQYF. The CDR3 coding sequence is TGTGCCACCAGCAGAGTTCGTTATCAGCGGGGACCGGGAGAGACCCAGTACTTC.